Below, one T cell receptor beta chain is given with its context. Antigen: not known. This sample is part of a study of monozygotic twins with cystic fibrosis. Overall study findings and caveats: Low clonality (median about 0.0095) suggested a mostly naive repertoire. Monozygotic CF twins shared more identical nucleotide clonotypes than unrelated patients. V usage most resembled the co-twin in 13 of 16 pairs. Age, concordance and disease severity did not associate with shared CDR3 numbers.

The germline CDR1 and CDR2 sequences are SGHNT and YYREEE (reference sequence). The CDR3 is 16 amino acids. V shed 3 bases, J shed 4 bases, and the junction held 7 bases outside the gene matches. Profiling relied on immunoSEQ multiplex PCR, and the TCRdb table lists in-frame clones only, not all of them. The sample has 20,000 to 30,000 clones; around nine tenths are singletons. The source material was blood. The V call is TRBV5-4, the J call TRBJ2-3; 11 nucleotides align to TRBD2. The sequence was obtained from a girl aged 2 to 10 with cystic fibrosis. The CDR3 here is CASSSGLAGRADTQYF. CDR3 DNA sequence: TGTGCCAGCAGCTCTGGACTAGCGGGTCGCGCAGATACGCAGTATTTT.